This TCR beta chain derives from a study of blood T cell repertoires in COVID-19 (dated by TCRdb to about 2020). Context from the whole study: The collaborator samples originated in the United States, Italy and Spain and spanned the acute and convalescent phases of COVID-19. The material from the prospective study consisted of cDNA or gDNA derived from T cells, B-cell-depleted T cells, or PBMCs. Deeply sampled blood TCRbeta repertoires from subjects exposed to, actively infected with, or recovered from COVID-19 were included in the dataset. A freely available public database, intended as a resource for researchers studying the immune response to SARS-CoV-2, is where the repertoires were released. The samples were drawn from two sources: the first 160 participants of the ongoing ImmuneRACE study, and over 950 subjects contributed by 6 global collaborators. The sample metadata nearly always contained a de-identified subject ID, COVID-19 status, age in years and sex. Where HLA class I and class II types were available, the types were taken from metadata supplied by the sample provider, not from assay-based typing.

In the prospective study, participants were roughly 18 to 89 years old, resided in about two dozen geographic areas of the United States, and were enrolled through a virtual design. In the prospective study, cohorts were assigned on the basis of participant-reported clinical history obtained from a screening survey and a study questionnaire. In the prospective study, whole blood, serum and a nasopharyngeal or oropharyngeal swab were collected from each participant by mobile phlebotomists. Participants in the prospective study had the option to provide additional blood draws and questionnaires over an approximately two-month period. Blood samples from the prospective study were shipped frozen or at room temperature prior to DNA extraction. General study outcomes and caveats: The amount of clinical and demographic metadata varied by source and participant and was provided uncurated.

With regard to this clone: Its antigen is not yet known. Per-base quality was not reported, and no clone a single base away is much larger than it.

TCRbeta CDR3 regions were amplified from genomic DNA using the immunoSEQ Assay, a bias-controlled multiplex PCR. Per the authors' processing: Nucleated cell counts per sample were estimated from amplification of reference gene primers within the assay. To quantify the absolute abundance of each unique TCRbeta CDR3 rearrangement, sequence reads were collapsed and filtered. For each sample, productive Simpson clonality was calculated as the square root of Simpson's diversity index over productive rearrangements. TCRdb took over this immuneACCESS table, retaining in-frame rearrangements with V and J assigned. Such tables are incomplete; in checked studies, under half of the missing clones stem from an unresolved V gene, and the remainder is unexplained. V, J and clone size were drawn from that table, and D and trimming were deduced from the DNA. For this sample there are tens of thousands of clones; 80% to 90% appear just once. The top ten constitute around 4.1% of the sample.

In the germline V gene (reference sequence), CDR1 corresponds to LGHDT and CDR2 to YNNKEL. CDR3 length: 15 amino acids, cysteine to phenylalanine. Solely the CDR3 DNA is kept, with 45 bases framed from the first base. Trimming accounts for 5 bases at V and 9 bases at J, while the number of junction bases matched to no gene is 9. The chain is assembled from TRBV3-1 (or the pseudogene TRBV3-2) and TRBJ2-1; 11 middle bases align to TRBD2. The TCR comes from a woman aged 40 to 55 with acute COVID-19. The specimen was PBMCs or T cells enriched from blood (not recorded which). The DNA sequence is given as TGTGCCAGCAGCTTGCATAGCGGGGGGGCGGGTGAGCAGTTCTTC. Its coded protein is CASSLHSGGAGEQFF.